This passage covers 23 T cell receptor beta chains from one sample sequenced in a study of blood T cell repertoires in COVID-19. The repertoire was sequenced with immunoSEQ multiplex PCR; TCRdb's copy has only in-frame clones and lacks some. The repertoire holds under 200,000 clones, with 70% to 90% as singletons. Sample: peripheral blood. The source is a woman older than 75 with COVID-19, enrolled during active disease.

This chain joins TRBV9 and TRBJ1-1; 8 nucleotides align to TRBD1. In germline, CDR1 is SGDLS, CDR2 YYNGEE. CDR3 length: 15 residues. V gave up 4 bases and J gave up 0 bases; unmatched junction bases: 5. Here the CDR3 reads CASSRGQVMNTEAFF. Here the CDR3 DNA reads TGTGCCAGCAGCAGGGGACAGGTCATGAACACTGAAGCTTTCTTT.

The chain links TRBV7-9 to TRBJ1-6; no clear D gene. The CDR3 has 14 residues. Trimming left V 4 bases short and J 6 bases short, with 10 bases between. Germline lookup yields CDR1 SEHNR and CDR2 FQNEAQ (reference sequence). CDR3 sequence reads: CASSSHRVNSPLHF. The CDR3 DNA reads as TGTGCCAGCAGCTCCCACCGAGTTAATTCACCCCTCCACTTT.

The V call is TRBV5-1, the J call TRBJ1-5; D ambiguous. The CDR3 is made up of 15 amino acids. Per the germline V gene, CDR1 is SGHRS and CDR2 is YFSETQ. The V end lost 0 bases, the J end lost 1 base, and 8 bases lay between the germline ends. CDR3 sequence: CASSLDPGSNQPQHF. The DNA of the CDR3 is TGCGCCAGCAGCTTGGACCCGGGGAGCAATCAGCCCCAGCATTTT.

CDR3 sequence: CSASTNTEAFF. DNA of the CDR3: TGCAGTGCTAGCACTAACACTGAAGCTTTCTTT. The V and J genes are TRBV20-1 and TRBJ1-1; D not certain. CDR3 length: 11 residues. Trimming left V 3 bases short and J 2 bases short, with 4 bases between. Germline loops: CDR1 DFQATT, CDR2 SNEGSKA (reference sequence).

The chain carries TRBV28 and TRBJ2-5; 14 bases align to TRBD2. Germline values: CDR1 MDHEN, CDR2 SYDVKM. CDR3 size: 17 residues. Losses at the gene ends were 5 bases for V and 1 base for J; bases not matched to a gene: 6. CDR3 nucleotide sequence: TGTGCCAGCAGTACCAGACTAGCGGGAGGGTTCCAAGAGACCCAGTACTTC. Encoded protein: CASSTRLAGGFQETQYF.

This chain links TRBV7-9 with TRBJ1-2, with D perhaps TRBD1 (5 bases). Trimming cost V 5 bases and J 6 bases, with 13 bases left between them. This CDR3 is built from 13 residues. From germline, CDR1 is SEHNR and CDR2 FQNEAQ (reference sequence). The CDR3, as DNA: TGTGCCAGCAGCCAATCGACAGTCGATGGCTACACCTTC. Translated, it gives CASSQSTVDGYTF.

The rearrangement links TRBV3-1 (or the pseudogene TRBV3-2) to TRBJ1-2; 7 nucleotides line up with TRBD1. Per the germline V gene, CDR1 is LGHDT and CDR2 is YNNKEL (reference sequence). The CDR3 spans 14 residues. Trimming took 4 bases from V and 7 from J; bases not matched to a gene: 9. The CDR3 sequence is CASSPTTGIGGYTF. CDR3 bases: TGTGCCAGCAGCCCCACGACAGGGATCGGTGGCTACACCTTC.

This chain links TRBV9 with TRBJ1-3, with 7 bases that match TRBD1. Per germline, CDR1 SGDLS and CDR2 YYNGEE. Trimming removed 4 bases from V and 8 bases from J; junction bases left unmatched: 9. The CDR3 has 14 amino acids. CDR3 amino acids: CASSYTGVADTIYF. As DNA, the CDR3 is TGTGCCAGCAGCTATACAGGGGTAGCGGACACCATATATTTT.

The gene calls are TRBV19 and TRBJ2-2, with TRBD2 identical over 7 bases. This CDR3 contains 14 residues. V was pared by 6 bases and J by 0 bases, with 1 base of the junction left unmatched. Germline V gene sequence: CDR1 LNHDA, CDR2 SQIVND (reference sequence). CDR3 nucleotide sequence: TGTGCCAGTAGACGGGGGGCGAACACCGGGGAGCTGTTTTTT. Amino acid sequence: CASRRGANTGELFF.

The chain is built from TRBV28 and TRBJ2-3; 10 bases agree with TRBD2. After removal of 4 bases from V and 1 base from J, the junction contained 8 bases not matched to a gene. The CDR3 consists of 17 residues. Germline V gene lookup returns CDR1 MDHEN and CDR2 SYDVKM. CDR3 in amino acids: CASSSPPGTSGTDTQYF. CDR3 nucleotide sequence: TGTGCCAGCAGTTCCCCGCCCGGGACTAGCGGCACAGATACGCAGTATTTT.

The V gene is TRBV24-1, the J gene TRBJ2-1, with TRBD2 as a possible D gene (6 bases). V gave up 3 bases and J gave up 0 bases, with 23 bases separating them. Per the germline V gene, CDR1 is KGHDR and CDR2 is SFDVKD. CDR3 size: 20 residues. The CDR3 DNA reads as TGTGCCACCAGTGATACTGGCCCACGGGGGTTGGAACGCTCCTACAATGAGCAGTTCTTC. Encoded protein: CATSDTGPRGLERSYNEQFF.

The J gene is TRBJ2-7, the V gene TRBV15; D gene uncertain. Germline assignment: CDR1 LNHNV and CDR2 YYDKDF (reference sequence). V shed 1 base and J shed 0 bases, with 4 bases lying between them. The CDR3 has 13 amino acids. The CDR3: CATSRGSSYEQYF. The CDR3 bases are TGTGCCACCAGCAGAGGCAGCTCCTACGAGCAGTACTTC.

The chain carries TRBV28 and TRBJ2-1; 7 positions agree with TRBD1. The V gene end was trimmed by 2 bases and the J gene end by 4 bases; junction bases not matched to a gene: 2. This CDR3 has 14 residues. Germline loops: CDR1 MDHEN, CDR2 SYDVKM. The CDR3: CASSLLDRYNEQFF. The CDR3 nucleotides are TGTGCCAGCAGTTTACTGGACAGGTACAATGAGCAGTTCTTC.

The chain combines TRBV24-1 with TRBJ2-5; 9 bases agree with TRBD1. V trimming: 3 bases; J trimming: 5 bases; junction bases outside the gene matches: 6. CDR1 and CDR2 from the germline V gene are KGHDR and SFDVKD. This CDR3 spans 15 amino acids. The CDR3 sequence: CATSDGTGGLETQYF. For the CDR3, the DNA is TGTGCCACCAGTGATGGAACAGGGGGCTTGGAGACCCAGTACTTC.

In the case of this clone: Within the sample, other DNA sequences also encode this same CDR3. The chain employs TRBV7-9 and TRBJ1-2; 10 positions agree with TRBD1. CDR3 length: 13 residues. Germline V lookup: CDR1 SEHNR, CDR2 FQNEAQ (reference sequence). J was trimmed by 5 bases and V by 5 bases; bases with no gene match: 2. CDR3 loop: CASSLGQGYGYTF. CDR3 bases: TGTGCCAGCAGCCTGGGACAGGGGTATGGCTACACCTTC.

The chain has TRBV9 and TRBJ2-1; D unresolved. Germline V gives CDR1 SGDLS, CDR2 YYNGEE. There are 14 residues in the CDR3. The germline V and J ends were trimmed by 4 bases and 0 bases, with 8 bases remaining between them. CDR3 sequence (DNA): TGTGCCAGCAGCCCCCATAGCTCCTACAATGAGCAGTTCTTC. It translates to CASSPHSSYNEQFF. The whole variable domain, remainder taken from reference TRBV9 and TRBJ2-1, is DSGVTQTPKHLITATGQRVTLRCSPRSGDLSVYWYQQSLDQGLQFLIQYYNGEERAKGNILERFSAQQFPDLHSELNLSSLELGDSALYFCASSPHSSYNEQFFGPGTRLTVL.

The V call is TRBV5-4, the J call TRBJ2-5; TRBD2 matches at 7 bases. V lost 5 bases and J lost 4; bases outside the gene matches: 8. Germline CDR1 is SGHNT and CDR2 is YYREEE (reference sequence). The CDR3 is 14 amino acids. The CDR3 DNA follows: TGTGCCAGCAGGGAGCGGGGTGGTCGAGAGACCCAGTACTTC. Amino acids: CASRERGGRETQYF.

This clone has only a few counts. J is TRBJ2-1 and V is TRBV3-1 (or the pseudogene TRBV3-2); 15 bases map to TRBD2. With 3 bases clipped from V and 5 bases from J, the junction kept 2 bases outside the gene matches. This CDR3 is 16 amino acids long. Germline V lookup: CDR1 LGHDT, CDR2 YNNKEL (reference sequence). CDR3 DNA: TGTGCCAGCAGCCACCGGACTAGCGGGGGGGACAATGAGCAGTTCTTC. Translated: CASSHRTSGGDNEQFF.

In its sample, this clone was seen once. The V and J genes are TRBV3-1 (or the pseudogene TRBV3-2) and TRBJ2-6, with TRBD1 matching 10 bases. Germline V gene data show CDR1 as LGHDT and CDR2 as YNNKEL (reference sequence). V shed 4 bases and J 2 bases; nucleotides not matched to a gene: 5. This CDR3 is built from 17 residues. CDR3 nucleotides: TGTGCCAGCAGCCGGGACAGGGGAGTTACTGGGGCCAACGTCCTGACTTTC. This translates into CASSRDRGVTGANVLTF.

This chain links TRBV6-5 with TRBJ2-5; a possible D gene is TRBD1 (5 bases). The germline V gene has CDR1 MNHEY and CDR2 SVGAGI. Trimming left V 6 bases short and J 5 bases short, with 19 bases between. The CDR3 totals 15 residues. DNA of the CDR3: TGTGCCAGCAGCCCCCCGAGACAGTCCAGGGAGACCCAGTACTTC. Encoded protein: CASSPPRQSRETQYF.

The chain joins TRBV5-1 to TRBJ2-2; tentatively, D is TRBD2 (5 bases). Trimming cost V 5 bases and J 4 bases, with 9 bases left between them. The CDR3 runs to 13 residues. CDR1 SGHRS and CDR2 YFSETQ come from the germline V gene. The CDR3 nucleotides are TGCGCCAGCAGGCGGACTGGCACCGGGGAGCTGTTTTTT. It encodes CASRRTGTGELFF.

The chain is built from TRBV5-6 and TRBJ1-6; no definite D call. The ends were cut back, 2 bases at V and 10 bases at J, with 13 bases in the middle. The CDR3 has 14 residues. CDR1 is SGHDT, CDR2 YYEEEE, per germline. The CDR3 DNA follows: TGTGCCAGCAGCTTCCGGGGAGTGGGCTCACCCCTCCACTTT. This translates into CASSFRGVGSPLHF.

This clone was observed a handful of times. CDR3 residues: CASSQGQVATHNYGYTF. CDR3 nucleotides: TGCGCCAGCAGCCAAGGTCAGGTGGCCACGCATAACTATGGCTACACCTTC. The rearrangement links TRBV4-1 to TRBJ1-2, with unresolved D. This CDR3 contains 17 residues. Germline CDR1 reads MGHRA; CDR2 reads YSYEKL. The V gene lost 1 base and the J gene lost 1 base, with 16 bases spanning the gap.